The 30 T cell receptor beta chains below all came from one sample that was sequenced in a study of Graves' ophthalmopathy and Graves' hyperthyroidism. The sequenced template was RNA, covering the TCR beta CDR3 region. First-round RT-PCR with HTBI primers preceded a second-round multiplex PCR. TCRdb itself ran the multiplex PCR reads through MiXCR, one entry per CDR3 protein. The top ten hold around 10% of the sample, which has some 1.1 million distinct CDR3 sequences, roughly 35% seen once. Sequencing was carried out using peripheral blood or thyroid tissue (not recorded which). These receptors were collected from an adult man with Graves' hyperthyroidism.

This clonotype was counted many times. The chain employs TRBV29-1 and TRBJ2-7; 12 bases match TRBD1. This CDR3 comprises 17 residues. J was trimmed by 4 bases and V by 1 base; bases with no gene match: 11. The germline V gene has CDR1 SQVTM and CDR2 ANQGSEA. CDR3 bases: TGCAGCGTTGAAGGGTACAATCCGGGACAGGGGGCTTACGAGCAGTACTTC. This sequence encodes CSVEGYNPGQGAYEQYF.

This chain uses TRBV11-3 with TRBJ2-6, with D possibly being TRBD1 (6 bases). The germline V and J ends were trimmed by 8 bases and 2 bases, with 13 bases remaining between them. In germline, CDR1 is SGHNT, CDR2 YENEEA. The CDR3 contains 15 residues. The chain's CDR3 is CASGQGTPGANVLTF. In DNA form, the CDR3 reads TGTGCCAGCGGCCAAGGGACACCTGGGGCCAACGTCCTGACTTTC.

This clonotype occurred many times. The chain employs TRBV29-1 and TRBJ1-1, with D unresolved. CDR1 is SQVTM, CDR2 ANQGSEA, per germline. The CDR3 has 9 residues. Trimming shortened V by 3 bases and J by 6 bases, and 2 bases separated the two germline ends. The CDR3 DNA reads TGCAGCGTTGACCCTGAAGCTTTCTTT. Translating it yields CSVDPEAFF.

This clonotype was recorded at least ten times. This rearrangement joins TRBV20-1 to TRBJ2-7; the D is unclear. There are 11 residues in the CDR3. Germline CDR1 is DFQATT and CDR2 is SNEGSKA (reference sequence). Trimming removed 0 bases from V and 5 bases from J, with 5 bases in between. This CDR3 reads CSAREQHEQYF. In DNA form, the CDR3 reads TGCAGTGCTAGAGAGCAGCACGAGCAGTACTTC.

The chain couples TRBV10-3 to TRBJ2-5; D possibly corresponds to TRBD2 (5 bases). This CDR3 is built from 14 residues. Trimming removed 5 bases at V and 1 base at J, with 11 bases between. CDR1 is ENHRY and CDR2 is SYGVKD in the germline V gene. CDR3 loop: CAISTEGLQETQYF. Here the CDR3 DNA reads TGTGCCATCAGTACAGAAGGACTCCAAGAGACCCAGTACTTC.

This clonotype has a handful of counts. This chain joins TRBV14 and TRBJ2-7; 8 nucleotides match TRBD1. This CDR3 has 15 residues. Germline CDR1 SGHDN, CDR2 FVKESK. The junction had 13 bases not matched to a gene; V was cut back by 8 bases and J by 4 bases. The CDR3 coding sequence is TGTGCCAGCTTACACAGGGGGAAAGATACTTACGAGCAGTACTTC. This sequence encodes CASLHRGKDTYEQYF.

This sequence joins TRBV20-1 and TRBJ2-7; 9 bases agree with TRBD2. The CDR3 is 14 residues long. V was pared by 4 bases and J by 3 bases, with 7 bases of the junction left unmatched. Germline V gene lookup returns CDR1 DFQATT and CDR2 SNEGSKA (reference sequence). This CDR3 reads CSAIYSGSFYEQYF. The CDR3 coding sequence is TGCAGTGCTATCTATAGCGGGAGCTTCTACGAGCAGTACTTC.

The CDR3 region has the DNA TGTGCCAGCAGTTTAAGGGTGACAGGGGTCCTCCACTTT. Protein: CASSLRVTGVLHF. This chain links TRBV28 with TRBJ1-6, with 8 bases that match TRBD1. This CDR3 comprises 13 residues. Trimming took 2 bases from V and 15 from J; bases not matched to a gene: 6. Germline CDR1 and CDR2: MDHEN and SYDVKM. Variable domain in full (rest from reference TRBV28 and TRBJ1-6): DVKVTQSSRYLVKRTGEKVFLECVQDMDHENMFWYRQDPGLGLRLIYFSYDVKMKEKGDIPEGYSVSREKKERFSLILESASTNQTSMYLCASSLRVTGVLHFGNGTRLTVT.

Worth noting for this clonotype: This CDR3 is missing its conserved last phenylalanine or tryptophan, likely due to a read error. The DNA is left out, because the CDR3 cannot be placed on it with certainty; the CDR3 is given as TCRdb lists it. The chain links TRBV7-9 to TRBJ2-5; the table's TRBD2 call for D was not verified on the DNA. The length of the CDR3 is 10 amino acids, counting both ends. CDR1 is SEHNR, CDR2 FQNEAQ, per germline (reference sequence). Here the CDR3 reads CASSLGWVDY.

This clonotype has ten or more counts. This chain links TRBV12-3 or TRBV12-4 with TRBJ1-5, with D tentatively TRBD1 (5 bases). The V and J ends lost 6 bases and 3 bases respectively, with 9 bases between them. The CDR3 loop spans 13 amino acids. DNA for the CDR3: TGTGCCAGCAGGGCGGGACTCAATCAGCCCCAGCATTTT. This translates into CASRAGLNQPQHF.

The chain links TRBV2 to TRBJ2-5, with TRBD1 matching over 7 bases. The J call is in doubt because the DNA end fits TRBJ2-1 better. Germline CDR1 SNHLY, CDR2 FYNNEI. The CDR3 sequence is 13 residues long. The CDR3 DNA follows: TGTGCCAGCAGTGACCGGGACAGTAATGAGCAGTTCTTC. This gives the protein CASSDRDSNEQFF.

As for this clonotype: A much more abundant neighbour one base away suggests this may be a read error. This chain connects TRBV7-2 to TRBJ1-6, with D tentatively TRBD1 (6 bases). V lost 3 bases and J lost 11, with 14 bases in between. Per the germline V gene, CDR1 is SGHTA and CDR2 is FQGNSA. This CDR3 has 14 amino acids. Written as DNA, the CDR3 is TGTGCCAGCAGCTTTAAGACAGGAAATCCACCCCTCCACTTT. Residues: CASSFKTGNPPLHF.

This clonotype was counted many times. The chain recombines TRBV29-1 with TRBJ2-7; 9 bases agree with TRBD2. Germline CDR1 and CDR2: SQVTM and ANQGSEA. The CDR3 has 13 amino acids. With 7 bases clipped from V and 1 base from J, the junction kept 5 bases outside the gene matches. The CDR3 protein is CSAGSGSSYEQYF. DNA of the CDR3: TGCAGCGCTGGTAGCGGGAGTTCCTACGAGCAGTACTTC.

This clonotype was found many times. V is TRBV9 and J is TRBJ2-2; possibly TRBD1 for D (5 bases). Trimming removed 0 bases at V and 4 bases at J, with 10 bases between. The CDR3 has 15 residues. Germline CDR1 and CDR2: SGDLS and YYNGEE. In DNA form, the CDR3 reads TGTGCCAGCAGCGTAGCCCTTGGGGCCACCGGGGAGCTGTTTTTT. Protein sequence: CASSVALGATGELFF.

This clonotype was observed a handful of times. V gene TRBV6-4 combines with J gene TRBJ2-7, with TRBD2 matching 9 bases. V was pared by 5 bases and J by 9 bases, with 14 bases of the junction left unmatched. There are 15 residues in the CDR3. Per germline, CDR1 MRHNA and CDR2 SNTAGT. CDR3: CASSTGLAGPRVQYF. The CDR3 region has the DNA TGTGCCAGCAGTACGGGGCTAGCGGGACCCAGAGTGCAGTACTTC.

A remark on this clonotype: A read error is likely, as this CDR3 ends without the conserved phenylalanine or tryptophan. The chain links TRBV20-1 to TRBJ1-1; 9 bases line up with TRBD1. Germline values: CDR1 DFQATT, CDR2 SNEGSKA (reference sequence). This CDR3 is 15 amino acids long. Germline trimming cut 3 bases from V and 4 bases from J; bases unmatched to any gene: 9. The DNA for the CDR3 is TGCAGTGCTAGTGGGGGGCGGGACAGGGTCACTGAAGCTTTCTTG. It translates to CSASGGRDRVTEAFL.

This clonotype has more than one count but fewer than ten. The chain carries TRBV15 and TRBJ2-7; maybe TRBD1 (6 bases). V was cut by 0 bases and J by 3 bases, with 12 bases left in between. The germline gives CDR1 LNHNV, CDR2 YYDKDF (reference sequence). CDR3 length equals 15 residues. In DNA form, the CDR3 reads TGTGCCACCAGCAGAGATCCGGGACAAGGCTACGAGCAGTACTTC. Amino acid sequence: CATSRDPGQGYEQYF. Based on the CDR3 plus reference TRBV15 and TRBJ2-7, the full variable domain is DAMVIQNPRYQVTQFGKPVTLSCSQTLNHNVMYWYQQKSSQAPKLLFHYYDKDFNNEADTPDNFQSRRPNTSFCFLDIRSPGLGDTAMYLCATSRDPGQGYEQYFGPGTRLTVT.

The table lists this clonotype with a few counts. CDR3 sequence: CASSYSDRVGGYTF. CDR3 nucleotides: TGTGCCAGCAGTTACTCAGACAGGGTGGGAGGCTACACCTTC. The genes are TRBV12-3 or TRBV12-4 and TRBJ1-2, with TRBD1 matching over 7 bases. The ends lost 4 bases at V and 8 bases at J; junction bases unmatched: 10. This CDR3 region has 14 residues.

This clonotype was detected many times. The CDR3 region has the DNA TGTGCCATCAGGGGCGGGAGGAAGAAATATGAGCAGTACTTC. Its protein product is CAIRGGRKKYEQYF. The chain combines TRBV10-3 with TRBJ2-7, with TRBD2 matching 8 bases. CDR3 size: 14 residues. Germline CDR1 and CDR2: ENHRY and SYGVKD. The J segment lost 7 bases and the V segment lost 6 bases, leaving 11 bases of the junction unmatched.

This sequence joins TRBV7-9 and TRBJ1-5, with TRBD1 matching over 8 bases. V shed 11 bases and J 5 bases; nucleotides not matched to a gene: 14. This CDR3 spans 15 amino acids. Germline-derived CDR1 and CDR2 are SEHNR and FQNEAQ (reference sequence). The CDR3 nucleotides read TGTGCCCTCAAACCACGGGGACAGGTCGATCAGCCCCAGCATTTT. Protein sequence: CALKPRGQVDQPQHF.

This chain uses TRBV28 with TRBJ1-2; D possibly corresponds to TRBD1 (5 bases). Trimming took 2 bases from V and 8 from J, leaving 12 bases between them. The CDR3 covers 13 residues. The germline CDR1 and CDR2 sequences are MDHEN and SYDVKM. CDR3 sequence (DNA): TGTGCCAGCAGTTTAAAGAGGGGTCGGGGCTACACCTTC. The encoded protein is CASSLKRGRGYTF.

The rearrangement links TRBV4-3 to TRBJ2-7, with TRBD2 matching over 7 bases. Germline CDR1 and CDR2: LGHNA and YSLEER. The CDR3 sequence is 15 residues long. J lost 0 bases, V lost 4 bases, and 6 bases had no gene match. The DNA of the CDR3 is TGCGCCAGCAGCCCGGGACTATCCGCCTCCTACGAGCAGTACTTC. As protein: CASSPGLSASYEQYF.

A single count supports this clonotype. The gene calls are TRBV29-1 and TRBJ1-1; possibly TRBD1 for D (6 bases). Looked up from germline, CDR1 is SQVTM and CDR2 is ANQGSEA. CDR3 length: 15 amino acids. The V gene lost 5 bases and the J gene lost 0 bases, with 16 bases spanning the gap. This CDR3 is CSVKPGGLVNTEAFF. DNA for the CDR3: TGCAGCGTTAAGCCTGGGGGCTTGGTGAACACTGAAGCTTTCTTT.

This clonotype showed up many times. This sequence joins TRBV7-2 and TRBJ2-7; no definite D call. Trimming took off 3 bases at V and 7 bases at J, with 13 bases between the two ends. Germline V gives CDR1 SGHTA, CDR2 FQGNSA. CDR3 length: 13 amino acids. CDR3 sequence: CASSLTEFGEQYF. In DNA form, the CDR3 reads TGTGCCAGCAGCTTGACGGAATTTGGGGAGCAGTACTTC.

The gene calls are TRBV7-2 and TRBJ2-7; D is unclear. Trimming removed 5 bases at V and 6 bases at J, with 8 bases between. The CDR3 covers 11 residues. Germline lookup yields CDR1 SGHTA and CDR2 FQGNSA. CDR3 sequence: CASSMGAEQYF. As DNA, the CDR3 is TGTGCCAGCAGCATGGGTGCCGAGCAGTACTTC.

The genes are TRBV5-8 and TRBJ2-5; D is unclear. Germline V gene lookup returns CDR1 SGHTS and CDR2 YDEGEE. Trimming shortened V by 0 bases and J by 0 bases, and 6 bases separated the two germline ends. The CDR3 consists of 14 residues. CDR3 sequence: CASSLVLYQETQYF. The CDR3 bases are TGTGCCAGCAGCTTGGTATTGTACCAAGAGACCCAGTACTTC.

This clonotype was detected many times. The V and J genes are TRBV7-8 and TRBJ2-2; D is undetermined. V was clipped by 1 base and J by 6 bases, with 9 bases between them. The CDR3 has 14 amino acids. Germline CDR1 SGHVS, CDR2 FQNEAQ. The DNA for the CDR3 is TGTGCCAGCAGCTTAGAGGGCAGCCCCGGGGAGCTGTTTTTT. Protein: CASSLEGSPGELFF.

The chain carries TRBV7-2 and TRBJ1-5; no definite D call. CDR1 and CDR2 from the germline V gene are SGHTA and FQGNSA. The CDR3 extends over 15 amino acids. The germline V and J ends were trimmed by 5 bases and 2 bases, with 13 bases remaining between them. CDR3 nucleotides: TGTGCCAGCAGCCCCGAGGAGGGCGGCAATCAGCCCCAGCATTTT. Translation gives CASSPEEGGNQPQHF.

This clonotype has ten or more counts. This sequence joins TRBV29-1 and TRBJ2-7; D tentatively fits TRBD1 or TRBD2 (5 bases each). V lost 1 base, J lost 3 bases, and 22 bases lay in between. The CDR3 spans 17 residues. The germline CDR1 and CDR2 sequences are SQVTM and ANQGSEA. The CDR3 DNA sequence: TGCAGCGTTGAAGCTCTCAGGTCCGGGACGGCTTACTACGAGCAGTACTTC. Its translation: CSVEALRSGTAYYEQYF.

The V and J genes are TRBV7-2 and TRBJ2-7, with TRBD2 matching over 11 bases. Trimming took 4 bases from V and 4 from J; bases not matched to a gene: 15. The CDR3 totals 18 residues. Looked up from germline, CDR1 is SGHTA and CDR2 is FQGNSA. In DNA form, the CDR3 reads TGTGCCAGCAGCTCATTAGCGGGAGGGGGAGCGGGATTATACGAGCAGTACTTC. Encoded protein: CASSSLAGGGAGLYEQYF.